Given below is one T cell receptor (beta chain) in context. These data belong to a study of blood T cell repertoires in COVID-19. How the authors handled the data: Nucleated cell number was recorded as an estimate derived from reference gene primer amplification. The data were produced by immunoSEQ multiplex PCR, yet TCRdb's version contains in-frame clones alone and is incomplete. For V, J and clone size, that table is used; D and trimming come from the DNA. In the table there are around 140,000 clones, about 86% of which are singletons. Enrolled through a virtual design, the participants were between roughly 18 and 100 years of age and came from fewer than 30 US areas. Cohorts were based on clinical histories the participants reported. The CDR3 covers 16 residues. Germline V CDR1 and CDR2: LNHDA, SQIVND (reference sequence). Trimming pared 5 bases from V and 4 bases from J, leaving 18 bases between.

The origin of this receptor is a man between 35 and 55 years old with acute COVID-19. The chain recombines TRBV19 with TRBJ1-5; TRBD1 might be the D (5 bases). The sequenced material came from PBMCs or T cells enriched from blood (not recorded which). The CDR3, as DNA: TGTGCCAGTAGTTCCCCCCCAGGGCTACGGAATCAGCCCCAGCATTTT. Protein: CASSSPPGLRNQPQHF. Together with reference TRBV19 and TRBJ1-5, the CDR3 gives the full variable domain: DGGITQSPKYLFRKEGQNVTLSCEQNLNHDAMYWYRQDPGQGLRLIYYSQIVNDFQKGDIAEGYSVSREKKESFPLTVTSAQKNPTAFYLCASSSPPGLRNQPQHFGDGTRLSIL.